This TCR beta chain was sequenced in a study of T cells in Graves' hyperthyroidism and ophthalmopathy. Whole-study context: Before treatment of any kind, peripheral blood was taken at initial diagnosis.

This clonotype was detected many times. The antigen remains unidentified. RNA transcripts yielded amplified TCR beta CDR3 regions. Primed by the HTBI set, a first-round RT-PCR was run on the TCR CDR3. A single record per CDR3 protein comes from TCRdb applying MiXCR to the multiplex PCR reads. The repertoire holds about 410,000 distinct CDR3 sequences, with roughly 14% as singletons. PBMCs were sourced from over 8.5 ml fresh peripheral blood. Study-wide results and caveats: Blood also carried most thyroid clonotypes expanded above 0.001. The model foresaw ophthalmopathy a median roughly 6.6 months prior to onset.

Looked up from germline, CDR1 is SEHNR and CDR2 is FQNEAQ (reference sequence). Trimming removed 5 bases from V and 8 bases from J, with 12 bases in between. This CDR3 contains 13 residues. Sequencing was done on a sample of blood. This chain uses TRBV7-9 with TRBJ1-4; D gene ambiguous. This TCR was recovered from a woman aged 25 to 45 with Graves' ophthalmopathy. CDR3 in amino acids: CASSPEPTEKLFF. CDR3 coding DNA: TGTGCCAGCAGCCCCGAGCCAACCGAAAAACTGTTTTTT.